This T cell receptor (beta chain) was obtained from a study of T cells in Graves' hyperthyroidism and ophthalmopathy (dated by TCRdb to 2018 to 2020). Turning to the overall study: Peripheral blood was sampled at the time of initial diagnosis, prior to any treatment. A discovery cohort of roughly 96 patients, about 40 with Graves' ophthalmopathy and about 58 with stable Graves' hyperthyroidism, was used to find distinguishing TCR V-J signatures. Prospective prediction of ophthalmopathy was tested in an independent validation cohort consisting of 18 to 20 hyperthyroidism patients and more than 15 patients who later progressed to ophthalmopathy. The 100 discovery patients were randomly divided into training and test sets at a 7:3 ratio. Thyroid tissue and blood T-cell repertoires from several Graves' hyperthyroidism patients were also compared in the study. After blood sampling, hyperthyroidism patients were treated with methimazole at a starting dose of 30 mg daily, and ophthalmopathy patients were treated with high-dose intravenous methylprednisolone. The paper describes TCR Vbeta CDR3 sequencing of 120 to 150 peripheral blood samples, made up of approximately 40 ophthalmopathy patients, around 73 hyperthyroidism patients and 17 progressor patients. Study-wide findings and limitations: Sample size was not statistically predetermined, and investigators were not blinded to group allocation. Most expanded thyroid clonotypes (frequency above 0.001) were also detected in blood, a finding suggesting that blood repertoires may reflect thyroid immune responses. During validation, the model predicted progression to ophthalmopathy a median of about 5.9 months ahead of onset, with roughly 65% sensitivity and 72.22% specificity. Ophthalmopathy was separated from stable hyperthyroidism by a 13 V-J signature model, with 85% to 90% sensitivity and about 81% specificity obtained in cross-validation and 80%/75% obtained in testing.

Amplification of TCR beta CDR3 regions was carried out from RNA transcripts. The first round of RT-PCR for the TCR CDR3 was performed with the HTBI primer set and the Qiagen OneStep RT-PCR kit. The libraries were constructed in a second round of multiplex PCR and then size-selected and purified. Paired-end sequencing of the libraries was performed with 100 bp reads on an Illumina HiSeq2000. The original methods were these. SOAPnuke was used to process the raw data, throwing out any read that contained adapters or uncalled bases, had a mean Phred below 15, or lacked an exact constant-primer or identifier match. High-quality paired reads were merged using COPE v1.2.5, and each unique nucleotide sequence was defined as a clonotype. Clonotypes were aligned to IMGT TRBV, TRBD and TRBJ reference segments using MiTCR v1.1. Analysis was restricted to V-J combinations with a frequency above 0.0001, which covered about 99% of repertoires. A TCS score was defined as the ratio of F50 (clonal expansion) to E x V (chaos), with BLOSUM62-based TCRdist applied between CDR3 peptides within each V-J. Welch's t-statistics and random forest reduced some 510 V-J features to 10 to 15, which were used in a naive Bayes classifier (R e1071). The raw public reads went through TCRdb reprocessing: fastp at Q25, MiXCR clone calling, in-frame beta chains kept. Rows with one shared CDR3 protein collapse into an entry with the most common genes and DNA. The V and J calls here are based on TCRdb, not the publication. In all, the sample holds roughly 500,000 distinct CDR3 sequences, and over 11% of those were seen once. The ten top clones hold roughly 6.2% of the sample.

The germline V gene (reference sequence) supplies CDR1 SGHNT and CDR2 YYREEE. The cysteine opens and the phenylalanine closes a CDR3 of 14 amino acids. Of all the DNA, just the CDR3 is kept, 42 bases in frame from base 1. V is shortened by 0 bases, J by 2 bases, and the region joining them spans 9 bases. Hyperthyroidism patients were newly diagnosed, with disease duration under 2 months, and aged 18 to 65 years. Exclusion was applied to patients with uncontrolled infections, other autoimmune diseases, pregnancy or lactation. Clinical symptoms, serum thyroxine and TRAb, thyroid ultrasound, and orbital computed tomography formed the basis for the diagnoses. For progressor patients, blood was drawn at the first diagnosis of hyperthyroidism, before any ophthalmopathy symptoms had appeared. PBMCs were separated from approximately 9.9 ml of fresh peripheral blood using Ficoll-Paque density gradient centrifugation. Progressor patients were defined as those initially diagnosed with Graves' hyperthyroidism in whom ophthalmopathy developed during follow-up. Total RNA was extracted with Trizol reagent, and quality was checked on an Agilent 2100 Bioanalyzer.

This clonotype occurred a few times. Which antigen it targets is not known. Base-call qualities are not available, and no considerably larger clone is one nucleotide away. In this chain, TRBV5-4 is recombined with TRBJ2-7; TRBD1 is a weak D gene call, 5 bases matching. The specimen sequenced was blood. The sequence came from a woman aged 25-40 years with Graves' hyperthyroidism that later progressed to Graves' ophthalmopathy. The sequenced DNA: TGTGCCAGCAGCTTGGAAGGGGTTACCTACGAGCAGTACTTC. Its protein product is CASSLEGVTYEQYF.